This TCR beta chain was profiled in a study of blood T cells in healthy people across ages. General observations from the study: In long-lived donors, naive CD4+ cell counts and diversity exceeded those of aged donors.

It was with a sample-barcoded 5' primer and a J-beta primer mix that a second PCR of roughly 7 to 12 cycles was run. Each CDR3 protein is one row after TCRdb ran MiXCR on the 5' RACE reads. Among more than 800,000 distinct CDR3 sequences listed, under 55% were seen once. Germline V gene sequence: CDR1 SGDLS, CDR2 YYNGEE. V shed 0 bases and J shed 0 bases, with 10 bases lying between them. This CDR3 contains 15 residues. Details on this clonotype: Antigen: not known.

Those donating, healthy Caucasian individuals from Russia, were aged about 6 to 90. Investigators took around 11 milliliters of peripheral blood from every donor. Each sample provided at least 5 micrograms of extracted total RNA. The V call is TRBV9, the J call TRBJ2-7; weak D call: TRBD1 (5 bases). This TCR came from a woman aged 55-70 years in good health. What was sequenced was blood. Written as DNA, the CDR3 is TGTGCCAGCAGCGTAGGACAGATCCCCTCCTACGAGCAGTACTTC. It codes for CASSVGQIPSYEQYF.